This entry lists 13 T cell receptor beta chains sequenced from one sample in a study of glioma-infiltrating T cells after dendritic cell vaccination. Produced via immunoSEQ multiplex PCR; TCRdb's table is partial and in-frame only. Among fewer than 50,000 clones, approximately 85% were seen once, and the ten largest hold about an eighth. Material: blood, obtained before dendritic cell vaccination. The receptors shown here come from a human donor with glioblastoma.

The chain employs TRBV25-1 and TRBJ2-7; a possible D gene is TRBD1 (5 bases). The germline V and J ends were trimmed by 8 bases and 6 bases, with 11 bases remaining between them. Per germline, CDR1 MGHDK and CDR2 SYGVNS. The CDR3 contains 11 residues. Here the CDR3 DNA reads TGTGCCAGCCAGGGCCCAGGCGAGCAGTACTTC. Protein sequence: CASQGPGEQYF.

This clone has only one observation. CDR3 nucleotide sequence: TGTGCCAGCACCCCTGACAGGGAGAGAGGGTACTTC. Protein product: CASTPDRERGYF. V and J are TRBV7-8 and TRBJ2-5; 7 positions agree with TRBD1. Germline CDR1 is SGHVS and CDR2 is FQNEAQ. V was pared by 7 bases and J by 13 bases, with 12 bases of the junction left unmatched. The CDR3 consists of 12 residues. Together with reference TRBV7-8 and TRBJ2-5, the CDR3 gives the full variable domain: GAGVSQSPRYKVAKRGQDVALRCDPISGHVSLFWYQQALGQGPEFLTYFQNEAQLDKSGLPSDRFFAERPEGSVSTLKIQRTQQEDSAVYLCASTPDRERGYFGPGTRLLVL.

The gene calls are TRBV30 and TRBJ2-7; possibly TRBD1 for D (6 bases). The CDR3 has 15 amino acids. Germline-derived CDR1 and CDR2 are GTSNPN and SVGIG (reference sequence). V dropped 7 bases and J dropped 3 bases, with 22 bases sitting between them. The CDR3 DNA sequence: TGTGCCTACAGCCCGCGCACGACAGGAATCTACGAGCAGTACTTC. Its protein is CAYSPRTTGIYEQYF.

The V call is TRBV19, the J call TRBJ2-1; 11 bases are shared with TRBD2. The V gene's germline CDR1 is LNHDA and CDR2 SQIVND (reference sequence). This CDR3 spans 15 amino acids. V gave up 6 bases and J gave up 4 bases; unmatched junction bases: 5. The CDR3 DNA follows: TGTGCCAGTAGGCTGACTAGCGGGGCTTACAATGAGCAGTTCTTC. Its translation: CASRLTSGAYNEQFF.

The chain couples TRBV18 to TRBJ1-1; the D gene is possibly TRBD1 (5 bases). Trimming removed 4 bases at V and 5 bases at J, with 14 bases between. The V gene's germline CDR1 is KGHSH and CDR2 LQKENI. The CDR3 spans 14 residues. CDR3 sequence (DNA): TGTGCCAGCTCACTTTTAGGGGTGGGGACTGAAGCTTTCTTT. This codes for CASSLLGVGTEAFF.

The genes are TRBV18 and TRBJ2-3; 7 nucleotides align to TRBD1. J gave up 0 bases and V 1 base, and 10 bases lay outside the gene matches. The CDR3 is 18 residues long. Germline V lookup: CDR1 KGHSH, CDR2 LQKENI. CDR3: CASSPRVGGLTSTDTQYF. The CDR3, as DNA: TGTGCCAGCTCACCACGGGTAGGGGGCTTAACTAGCACAGATACGCAGTATTTT. Looking up the rest from reference TRBV18 and TRBJ2-3 gives the full variable domain: NAGVMQNPRHLVRRRGQEARLRCSPMKGHSHVYWYRQLPEEGLKFMVYLQKENIIDESGMPKERFSAEFPKEGPSILRIQQVVRGDSAAYFCASSPRVGGLTSTDTQYFGPGTRLTVL.

This chain connects TRBV6-5 to TRBJ2-1; TRBD2 might be the D (6 bases). Per germline, CDR1 MNHEY and CDR2 SVGAGI. The CDR3 contains 15 residues. The ends were cut back, 7 bases at V and 8 bases at J, with 21 bases in the middle. Here the CDR3 DNA reads TGTGCCAGCAAGTACAGCATAGCGGCAAGCTATGAGCAGTTCTTC. This encodes CASKYSIAASYEQFF.

This clone was recorded a few times. This rearrangement joins TRBV7-3 to TRBJ2-2; unclear D gene. Per germline, CDR1 SGHTA and CDR2 FQGTGA. The CDR3 runs 14 residues. With 6 bases removed from V and 4 bases from J, the gap between germline ends came to 12 bases. CDR3 bases: TGTGCCAGCAGGTTTATGGGCGTCACCGGGGAGCTGTTTTTT. Translated: CASRFMGVTGELFF. Full variable domain (rest looked up from reference TRBV7-3 and TRBJ2-2): GAGVSQTPSNKVTEKGKYVELRCDPISGHTALYWYRQSLGQGPEFLIYFQGTGAADDSGLPNDRFFAVRPEGSVSTLKIQRTERGDSAVYLCASRFMGVTGELFFGEGSRLTVL.

J is TRBJ2-7 and V is TRBV4-2; 11 bases agree with TRBD2. The germline V gene encodes CDR1 LGHNA and CDR2 YNFKEQ. Trimming removed 4 bases from V and 2 bases from J; junction bases left unmatched: 19. The CDR3 runs to 20 residues. The CDR3 coding sequence is TGTGCCAGCAGCCTAACACCCGGCGGCGGGCTAGCGGGAGGAACCTACGAGCAGTACTTC. It encodes CASSLTPGGGLAGGTYEQYF.

The gene calls are TRBV7-9 and TRBJ2-7, with D possibly matching TRBD1 (6 bases). Trimming stripped 3 bases from V and 0 bases from J, with 12 bases between. In germline, CDR1 is SEHNR, CDR2 FQNEAQ (reference sequence). This CDR3 contains 15 residues. The chain's CDR3 is CASSLGDRSSYEQYF. CDR3 coding DNA: TGTGCCAGCAGCTTGGGCGACAGGAGCTCCTACGAGCAGTACTTC.

V gene TRBV11-2 combines with J gene TRBJ1-2, with D tentatively TRBD1 (5 bases). The CDR3 length is 14 residues. Germline CDR1 SGHAT, CDR2 FQNNGV. The germline V and J ends were trimmed by 0 bases and 5 bases, with 10 bases remaining between them. The CDR3 nucleotides are TGTGCCAGCAGCTTAGAAGTGGGGGGGTATGGCTACACCTTC. This gives the protein CASSLEVGGYGYTF.

The chain carries TRBV27 and TRBJ2-2; the D gene is possibly TRBD1 (6 bases). The CDR3 consists of 16 residues. V lost 6 bases and J lost 8, with 22 bases in between. From germline, CDR1 is MNHEY and CDR2 SMNVEV (reference sequence). The CDR3 bases are TGTGCCAGCAGGCACCTAGGGGGACGGCTGACGGGGGAGCTGTTTTTT. Amino acid sequence: CASRHLGGRLTGELFF.

V usage is TRBV5-1 and J usage is TRBJ1-2; TRBD1 matches at 12 bases. The CDR3 spans 16 residues. The V gene's germline CDR1 is SGHRS and CDR2 YFSETQ. J was trimmed by 8 bases and V by 0 bases; bases with no gene match: 8. The CDR3 here is CASSLGFGTGGFGYTF. For the CDR3, the DNA is TGCGCCAGCAGCTTGGGGTTTGGGACAGGGGGCTTCGGCTACACCTTC. Full variable domain (outside the CDR3, taken from reference TRBV5-1 and TRBJ1-2): KAGVTQTPRYLIKTRGQQVTLSCSPISGHRSVSWYQQTPGQGLQFLFEYFSETQRNKGNFPGRFSGRQFSNSRSEMNVSTLELGDSALYLCASSLGFGTGGFGYTFGSGTRLTVV.